A selection of T cell receptor beta chains follows, all from one sample in a study of blood T cells in healthy people across ages. TCRdb redid the calling of the 5' RACE reads with MiXCR, one entry per CDR3 protein. The table lists about 1.8 million distinct CDR3 sequences, around half of them singletons, with approximately 2% in the top ten. The specimen sequenced was blood. The receptors were sampled from a woman in her thirties or forties in good health. The CDR3 runs from the conserved cysteine through the conserved F or W. A D gene is named only where the DNA matches it firmly. Clone size is shown for a subset of rows, as once, few, many or a class of expanded clone.

clone_size: -; j_call: TRBJ2-1; d_call: TRBD2; v_call: TRBV28; cdr3_length: 18; cdr3_nt: TGTGCCAGCTCTGAACTAGCGGGGGGGCCGAGAGGGGAGAATGAGCAGTTCTTC; cdr3_aa: CASSELAGGPRGENEQFF
clone_size: -; j_call: TRBJ2-7; d_call: -; v_call: TRBV10-3; cdr3_length: 12; cdr3_nt: TGTGCCGTCAGTGCCCTTTTGGGTGAGCAGTACTTC; cdr3_aa: CAVSALLGEQYF
clone_size: -; j_call: TRBJ1-2; d_call: TRBD1; v_call: TRBV20-1; cdr3_length: 14; cdr3_nt: TGCAGTGCTGCCGGACAGGAAGGTCTTCATGGCTACACCTTC; cdr3_aa: CSAAGQEGLHGYTF
clone_size: once; j_call: TRBJ1-2; d_call: -; v_call: TRBV29-1; cdr3_length: 15; cdr3_nt: TGCAGCGTTGAAGCCAGACAGATACGCAACTATGGCTACACCTTC; cdr3_aa: CSVEARQIRNYGYTF
clone_size: few; j_call: TRBJ2-7; d_call: -; v_call: TRBV14; cdr3_length: 14; cdr3_nt: TGTGCCAGCAGCCAAGAGCTACAGAGCTACGAGCAGTACTTC; cdr3_aa: CASSQELQSYEQYF
clone_size: -; j_call: TRBJ2-5; d_call: -; v_call: TRBV18; cdr3_length: 14; cdr3_nt: TGTACCAGCTCACCAGTGAGAAGTCAAGAGACCCAGTACTTC; cdr3_aa: CTSSPVRSQETQYF
clone_size: few; j_call: TRBJ1-2; d_call: -; v_call: TRBV5-1; cdr3_length: 15; cdr3_nt: TGCGCCAGCAGCTTGGTCGGAGCCGCATACTATGGCTACACCTTC; cdr3_aa: CASSLVGAAYYGYTF
clone_size: -; j_call: TRBJ2-3; d_call: -; v_call: TRBV10-3; cdr3_length: 16; cdr3_nt: TGTGCCATCAGTGAGGGGGTAGCGGAGGGCACAGATACGCAGTATTTT; cdr3_aa: CAISEGVAEGTDTQYF
clone_size: few; j_call: TRBJ2-1; d_call: -; v_call: TRBV27; cdr3_length: 17; cdr3_nt: TGTGCCAGCAGTTATTCGGGGGGCGGGATGGCCTACAATGAGCAGTTCTTC; cdr3_aa: CASSYSGGGMAYNEQFF
clone_size: -; j_call: TRBJ2-5; d_call: -; v_call: TRBV5-4; cdr3_length: 15; cdr3_nt: TGTGCCAGCAGTGTGACAGGAGTCCGCCAAGAGGCCCAGTACTTC; cdr3_aa: CASSVTGVRQEAQYF
clone_size: -; j_call: TRBJ2-1; d_call: -; v_call: TRBV21-1; cdr3_length: 15; cdr3_nt: TGTGCCAGCAGTCGACCAAACCGGGCCGACAATGAGCAGTTCTTC; cdr3_aa: CASSRPNRADNEQFF
clone_size: -; j_call: TRBJ2-2; d_call: -; v_call: TRBV19; cdr3_length: 14; cdr3_nt: TGTGCCAGTGACCAGGGCTTGGTAACCGGGGAGCTGTTTTTT; cdr3_aa: CASDQGLVTGELFF
clone_size: -; j_call: TRBJ2-5; d_call: TRBD1; v_call: TRBV20-1; cdr3_length: 13; cdr3_nt: TGCAGTGCCACCGGGACAGTAGAAGAGACCCAGTACTTC; cdr3_aa: CSATGTVEETQYF
clone_size: few; j_call: TRBJ2-1; d_call: TRBD2; v_call: TRBV7-2; cdr3_length: 16; cdr3_nt: TGTGCCAGCAGCTTTCTTCCTAGCGGAACGTTCAATGAGCAGTTCTTC; cdr3_aa: CASSFLPSGTFNEQFF
clone_size: -; j_call: TRBJ2-5; d_call: -; v_call: TRBV7-2; cdr3_length: 13; cdr3_nt: TGTGCCAGCAGGCCAGGGGGAGGGCAGACCCAGTACTTC; cdr3_aa: CASRPGGGQTQYF
clone_size: few; j_call: TRBJ2-7; d_call: -; v_call: TRBV5-1; cdr3_length: 15; cdr3_nt: TGCGCCAGCAGCTTGGATACAGGGGGGGCCTACGAGCAGTACTTC; cdr3_aa: CASSLDTGGAYEQYF
clone_size: -; j_call: TRBJ2-1; d_call: -; v_call: TRBV7-2; cdr3_length: 15; cdr3_nt: TGTGCCAGCAGCTTGGGGGGGCGAGGGAACAATGAGCAGTTCTTC; cdr3_aa: CASSLGGRGNNEQFF